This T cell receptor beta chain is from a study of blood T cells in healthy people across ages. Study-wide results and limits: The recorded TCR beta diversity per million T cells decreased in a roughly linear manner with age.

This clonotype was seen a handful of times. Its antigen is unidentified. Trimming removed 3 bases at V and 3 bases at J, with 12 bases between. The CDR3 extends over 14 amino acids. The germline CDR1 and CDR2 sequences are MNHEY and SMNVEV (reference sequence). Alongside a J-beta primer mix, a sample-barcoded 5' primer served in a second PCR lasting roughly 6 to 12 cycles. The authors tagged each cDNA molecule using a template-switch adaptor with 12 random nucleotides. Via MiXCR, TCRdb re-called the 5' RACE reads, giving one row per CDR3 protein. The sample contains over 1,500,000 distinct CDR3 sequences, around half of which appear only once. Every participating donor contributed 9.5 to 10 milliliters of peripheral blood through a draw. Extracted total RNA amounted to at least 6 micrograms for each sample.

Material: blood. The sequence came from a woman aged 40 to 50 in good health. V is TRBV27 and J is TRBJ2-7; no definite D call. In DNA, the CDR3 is TGTGCCAGCAGTTTCGGGCCGTGGGACTACGAGCAGTACTTC. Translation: CASSFGPWDYEQYF.